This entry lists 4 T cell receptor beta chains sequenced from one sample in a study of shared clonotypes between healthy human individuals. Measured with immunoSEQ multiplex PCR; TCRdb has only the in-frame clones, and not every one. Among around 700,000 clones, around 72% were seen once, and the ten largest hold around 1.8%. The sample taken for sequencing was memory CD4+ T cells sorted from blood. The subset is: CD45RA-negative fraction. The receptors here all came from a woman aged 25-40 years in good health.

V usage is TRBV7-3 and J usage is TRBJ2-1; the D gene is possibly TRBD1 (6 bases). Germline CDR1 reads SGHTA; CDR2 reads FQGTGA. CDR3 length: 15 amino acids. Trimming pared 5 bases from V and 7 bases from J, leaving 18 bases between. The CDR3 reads CASSLNRGTQNEQFF. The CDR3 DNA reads TGTGCCAGCAGCCTTAATAGGGGGACCCAGAATGAGCAGTTCTTC.

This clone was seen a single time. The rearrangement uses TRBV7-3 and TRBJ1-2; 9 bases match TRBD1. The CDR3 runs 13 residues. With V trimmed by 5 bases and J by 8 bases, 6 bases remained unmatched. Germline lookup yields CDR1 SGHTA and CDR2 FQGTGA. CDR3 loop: CASSTDRGRGYTF. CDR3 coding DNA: TGTGCCAGCAGCACGGACAGGGGTCGGGGCTACACCTTC.

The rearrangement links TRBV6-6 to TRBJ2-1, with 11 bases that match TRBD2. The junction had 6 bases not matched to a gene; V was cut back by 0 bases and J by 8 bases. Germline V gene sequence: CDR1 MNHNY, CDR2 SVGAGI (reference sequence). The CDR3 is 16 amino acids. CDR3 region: CASSYSVAGGHDEQFF. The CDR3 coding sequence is TGTGCCAGCAGTTACTCAGTAGCGGGAGGGCACGATGAGCAGTTCTTC.

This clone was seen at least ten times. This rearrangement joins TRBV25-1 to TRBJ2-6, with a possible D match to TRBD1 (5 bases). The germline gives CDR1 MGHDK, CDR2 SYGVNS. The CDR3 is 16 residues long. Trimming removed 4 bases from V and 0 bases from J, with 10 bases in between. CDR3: CASSAGHSSGANVLTF. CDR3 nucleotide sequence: TGTGCCAGCAGTGCTGGACATAGCTCTGGGGCCAACGTCCTGACTTTC.